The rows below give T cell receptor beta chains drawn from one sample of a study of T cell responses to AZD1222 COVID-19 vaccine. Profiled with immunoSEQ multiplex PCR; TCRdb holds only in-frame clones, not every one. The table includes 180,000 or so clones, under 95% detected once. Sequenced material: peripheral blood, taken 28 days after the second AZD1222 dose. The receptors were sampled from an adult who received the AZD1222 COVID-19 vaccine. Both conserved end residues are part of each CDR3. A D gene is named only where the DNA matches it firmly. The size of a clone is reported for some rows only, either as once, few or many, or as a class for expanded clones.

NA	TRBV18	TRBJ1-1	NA	CASSPTVNTEAFF	TGTGCCAGCTCACCTACGGTGAACACTGAAGCTTTCTTT
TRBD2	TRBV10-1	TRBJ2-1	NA	CASSPGLAGGPEQFF	TGCGCCAGCAGTCCGGGACTAGCGGGGGGGCCTGAGCAGTTCTTC
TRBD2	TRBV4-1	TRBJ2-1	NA	CASSQLAGSSYNEQFF	TGCGCCAGCAGCCAATTAGCGGGTAGCTCCTACAATGAGCAGTTCTTC
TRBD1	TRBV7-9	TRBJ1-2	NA	CASSPPTGGSYGYTF	TGTGCCAGCAGCCCCCCGACAGGGGGATCTTATGGCTACACCTTC
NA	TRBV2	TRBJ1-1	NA	CASLNSPGSEAFF	TGTGCCAGCCTAAACAGCCCCGGGTCTGAAGCTTTCTTT
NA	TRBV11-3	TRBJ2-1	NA	CASSGASDEQFF	TGTGCCAGCAGTGGCGCTAGTGACGAGCAGTTCTTC
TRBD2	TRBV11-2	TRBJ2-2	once	CASSLSVGTRRTGELFF	TGTGCCAGCAGCTTATCGGTCGGGACTAGGAGAACCGGGGAGCTGTTTTTT
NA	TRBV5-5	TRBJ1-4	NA	CASSPEPRTNEKLFF	TGTGCCAGCAGTCCCGAGCCCAGAACTAATGAAAAACTGTTTTTT
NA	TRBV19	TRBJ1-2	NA	CASRPGDVTHGGYTF	TGTGCCAGTAGACCCGGGGACGTTACCCACGGGGGCTACACCTTC
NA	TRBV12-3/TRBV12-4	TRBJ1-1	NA	CASSFWAVEAFF	TGTGCCAGCAGTTTTTGGGCAGTTGAAGCTTTCTTT
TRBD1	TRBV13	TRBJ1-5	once	CASSFSGQGSNQPQHF	TGTGCCAGCAGTTTCTCAGGACAGGGGAGCAATCAGCCCCAGCATTTT
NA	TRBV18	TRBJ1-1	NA	CASSPETRNTEAFF	TGTGCCAGCTCACCAGAGACTCGGAACACTGAAGCTTTCTTT
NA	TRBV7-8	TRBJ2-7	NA	CASSLVAGTNEQYF	TGTGCCAGCAGCTTAGTGGCAGGGACGAACGAGCAGTACTTC
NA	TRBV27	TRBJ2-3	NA	CASSLSPPTDTQYF	TGTGCCAGCAGTTTATCACCACCTACAGATACGCAGTATTTT
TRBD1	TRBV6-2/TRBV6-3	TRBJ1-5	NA	CASSYRTGYGQPQHF	TGTGCCAGCAGTTACCGGACAGGGTACGGTCAGCCCCAGCATTTT
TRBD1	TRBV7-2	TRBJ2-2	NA	CASSPRQGSVTGELFF	TGTGCCAGCAGCCCAAGACAGGGGAGTGTCACCGGGGAGCTGTTTTTT
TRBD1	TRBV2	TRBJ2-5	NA	CASQTDRHRGQTQYF	TGTGCCAGCCAGACCGACCGACATAGGGGGCAGACCCAGTACTTC